The rows below give T cell receptor beta chains drawn from one sample of a study of blood T cell repertoires in COVID-19. Assay used: immunoSEQ multiplex PCR; TCRdb lists only in-frame clones, some missing. The sample contains 210,000 or so clones, approximately 84% of which appear only once. Sequenced material: peripheral blood. The receptor source for this set is a woman between 45 and 60 years old with active or convalescent COVID-19. CDR3s include the opening cysteine and the closing phenylalanine or tryptophan. D genes are given only for firm matches. Clone sizes are given selectively: once, few, many, or a class where the clone is expanded.

size,J,V,D,DNA,CDR3
NA,TRBJ2-1,TRBV6-1,TRBD1,TGTGCCAGCAGTGGAGCCGGGACAGGGGGCGATGAGCAGTTCTTC,CASSGAGTGGDEQFF
once,TRBJ1-2,TRBV11-3,NA,TGTGCCAGCAGCCTCTCGGGATCTGGTGGCTACACCTTC,CASSLSGSGGYTF
NA,TRBJ1-5,TRBV5-6,TRBD1,TGTGCCAGCAGCCTAAGGACAGGGGGGGTTCAGCCCCAGCATTTT,CASSLRTGGVQPQHF
few,TRBJ2-3,TRBV6-4,NA,TGTGCCAGCAGTGACTCGACAGAGCCCGGAGATACGCAGTATTTT,CASSDSTEPGDTQYF
NA,TRBJ2-7,TRBV6-2/TRBV6-3,TRBD1,TGTGCCAGCAGCCCGGGCGGAGACAGGGCTCTGTACGAGCAGTACTTC,CASSPGGDRALYEQYF
few,TRBJ1-1,TRBV29-1,TRBD1,TGCAGCGTTCGGACAGGGGCGAACACTGAAGCTTTCTTT,CSVRTGANTEAFF
NA,TRBJ1-6,TRBV5-1,NA,TGCGCCAGCAGCCCCGGGGGGGGTTATAATTCACCCCTCCACTTT,CASSPGGGYNSPLHF
NA,TRBJ2-7,TRBV11-2,NA,TGTGCCAGCAGTGTGGGTACCGAGGGCGAGCAGTACTTC,CASSVGTEGEQYF
few,TRBJ1-3,TRBV3-1/TRBV3-2,NA,TGTGCCAGCAGCGAACAGGGCTCCTCTGGAAACACCATATATTTT,CASSEQGSSGNTIYF
NA,TRBJ2-2,TRBV6-4,TRBD1,TGTGCCAGCAGTGACGGGACAGGGACCGGGGAGCTGTTTTTT,CASSDGTGTGELFF
NA,TRBJ2-2,TRBV2,NA,TGTGCCAGCAAGCTCACCGGGGAGCTGTTTTTT,CASKLTGELFF
many,TRBJ2-5,TRBV5-6,TRBD1,TGTGCCAGCAGCCGTACACAAGGGACAGGGGAAGAGACCCAGTACTTC,CASSRTQGTGEETQYF
NA,TRBJ2-5,TRBV7-9,NA,TGTGCCAGCAGCTTTAAGTCCACAGGGAGAGAGACCCAGTACTTC,CASSFKSTGRETQYF
NA,TRBJ1-5,TRBV6-5,TRBD1,TGTGCCAGCAGTTGGGACAGGGATCAGCCCCAGCATTTT,CASSWDRDQPQHF
NA,TRBJ1-6,TRBV6-5,TRBD1,TGTGCCAGCAGCTCCGGACAGGCCGCTTCACCCCTCCACTTT,CASSSGQAASPLHF
NA,TRBJ2-5,TRBV3-1/TRBV3-2,NA,TGTGCCAGCAGCCAAGTCGTGACAGGATCCCAGGAAACCCAGTACTTC,CASSQVVTGSQETQYF
NA,TRBJ2-7,TRBV29-1,TRBD1,TGCAGCGTGGGCCGGGACAGCTACGAGCAGTACTTC,CSVGRDSYEQYF
once,TRBJ2-7,TRBV7-2,TRBD1,TGTGCCAGCAGCTTCGACAGGGGAATCTACGAGCAGTACTTC,CASSFDRGIYEQYF
NA,TRBJ1-1,TRBV7-6,NA,TGTGCCAGCAGCTTAGGGTCGCTGACTTCCACTGAAGCTTTCTTT,CASSLGSLTSTEAFF
NA,TRBJ1-2,TRBV3-1/TRBV3-2,NA,TGTGCCAGCAGCCAAGATTTTTTAGCTAACTATGGCTACACCTTC,CASSQDFLANYGYTF
NA,TRBJ2-6,TRBV11-1,NA,TGTGCCAGCAGCTTAGGAGGGTACTCTGGGGCCAACGTCCTGACTTTC,CASSLGGYSGANVLTF
NA,TRBJ2-6,TRBV19,NA,TGTGCCAGTGGGGGGGCCCGGGACCCTGGGGCCAACGTCCTGACTTTC,CASGGARDPGANVLTF
NA,TRBJ1-2,TRBV18,NA,TGTGCCAGCTCACCTCGGGGGAGTAGCTATGGCTACACCTTC,CASSPRGSSYGYTF
NA,TRBJ1-4,TRBV2,NA,TGTGCCAGCAGTGTCCGTTCAGGGACTAATGAAAAACTGTTTTTT,CASSVRSGTNEKLFF
NA,TRBJ1-4,TRBV11-2,TRBD1,TGTGCCAGCAGCTTAGGGACAGGGAAGGGTGAAAAACTGTTTTTT,CASSLGTGKGEKLFF
NA,TRBJ2-5,TRBV5-4,TRBD2,TGTGCCAGCAGCCCAACGGGACTAGCGGGGGAAGAGACCCAGTACTTC,CASSPTGLAGEETQYF
NA,TRBJ2-7,TRBV2,NA,TGTGCCAGCAGGATGGCGGCCTACGAGCAGTACTTC,CASRMAAYEQYF
NA,TRBJ2-3,TRBV4-1,NA,TGCGCCAGCAGCCAACCGGGACAACTTGTCACAGATACGCAGTATTTT,CASSQPGQLVTDTQYF
NA,TRBJ1-1,TRBV19,NA,TGTGCCGGAAACCTCCGGGACAATTTTTTGAACACTGAAGCTTTCTTT,CAGNLRDNFLNTEAFF
NA,TRBJ1-6,TRBV19,TRBD1,TGTGCCAGTAGTCCGAGTAGGTACAGGGGCGCGGATAGTTCACCCCTCCACTTT,CASSPSRYRGADSSPLHF
NA,TRBJ2-2,TRBV5-1,TRBD2,TGCGCCAGCAGCTTACGGACTAGCGCAAACACCGGGGAGCTGTTTTTT,CASSLRTSANTGELFF
NA,TRBJ2-2,TRBV11-3,TRBD2,TGTGCCAGCAGCTTATACGGGGGGACGAACACCGGGGAGCTGTTTTTT,CASSLYGGTNTGELFF
once,TRBJ1-1,TRBV5-6,NA,TGTGCCAGCAGCTTGGCCAAGCCCACTGAAGCTTTCTTT,CASSLAKPTEAFF
NA,TRBJ1-5,TRBV6-5,NA,TGTGCCAGCTCGGGATGGGGGCGTTTTCAGCCCCAGCATTTT,CASSGWGRFQPQHF
NA,TRBJ1-6,TRBV30,NA,TGTGCCTGGAGTGTCGGCGGAGGGGATAATTCACCCCTCCACTTT,CAWSVGGGDNSPLHF
NA,TRBJ2-2,TRBV12-5,TRBD1,TGTGCTAGTGCTACCGGGACAGGCGACACCGGGGAGCTGTTTTTT,CASATGTGDTGELFF
NA,TRBJ2-7,TRBV13,TRBD2,TGTGCCAGCCCCTTGGCGACTAGCGGCGGTTACGAGCAGTACTTC,CASPLATSGGYEQYF
NA,TRBJ1-5,TRBV7-8,TRBD1,TGTGCCAGCAGCTTATTTCTAGAGACAGGGGTTAATCGGAGTCAGCCCCAGCATTTT,CASSLFLETGVNRSQPQHF
once,TRBJ1-2,TRBV19,NA,TGTGCCAGCACCCGAACAAACTATGGCTACACCTTC,CASTRTNYGYTF
NA,TRBJ1-5,TRBV4-1,NA,TGCGCCAGCAGCCAAGCGGTTTATAGCAATCAGCCCCAGCATTTT,CASSQAVYSNQPQHF